This TCR beta chain was identified during a study of T cell responses to AZD1222 COVID-19 vaccine. Sequencing used immunoSEQ multiplex PCR; TCRdb keeps in-frame clones, though not all of them. Here the sample spans about 120,000 clones, about 90% being singletons. Sequences were derived from peripheral blood, sampled on day 0 of AZD1222 vaccination. The clonotype originates from an adult in good health.

DNA for the CDR3: TGCGCCAGCAGCCAAGATATAGGGCCGGGGCTAGGAGGCACAGATACGCAGTATTTT. It specifies CASSQDIGPGLGGTDTQYF. This chain links TRBV4-1 with TRBJ2-3; D is perhaps TRBD1 or TRBD2 (5 bases each). V dropped 0 bases and J dropped 1 base, with 20 bases sitting between them. The CDR3 runs to 19 residues. Looked up from germline, CDR1 is MGHRA and CDR2 is YSYEKL.